Presented here are 26 T cell receptor beta chains from one specimen sequenced in a study of T cells in Graves' hyperthyroidism and ophthalmopathy. Amplification yielded TCR beta CDR3 regions, with RNA transcripts as the source. During a first-round RT-PCR of the TCR CDR3, the HTBI primer set was used. Each CDR3 protein gets one entry after TCRdb re-called the multiplex PCR reads with MiXCR. The sample holds about 250,000 distinct CDR3 sequences, approximately 14% seen once. Sequenced material: blood. These receptors originate from a woman in her forties or fifties with Graves' hyperthyroidism that later progressed to Graves' ophthalmopathy.

At least ten counts were recorded for this clonotype. The rearrangement joins TRBV18 to TRBJ2-7; D gene uncertain. The germline V gene encodes CDR1 KGHSH and CDR2 LQKENI. The length of the CDR3 is 15 residues. Trimming removed 0 bases from V and 2 bases from J, with 11 bases in between. CDR3 sequence: CASSPPTSRTYEQYF. The CDR3 DNA sequence: TGTGCCAGCTCACCACCGACTTCGAGGACCTACGAGCAGTACTTC.

This clonotype was seen only a few times. The chain combines TRBV7-6 with TRBJ2-1, with TRBD2 matching 8 bases. The CDR3 is 13 residues long. V dropped 5 bases and J dropped 5; count of bases not matched to a gene: 2. Per the germline V gene, CDR1 is SGHVS and CDR2 is FNYEAQ. CDR3 sequence: CASSREGDNEQFF. In DNA form, the CDR3 reads TGTGCCAGCAGCCGGGAGGGCGACAATGAGCAGTTCTTC.

This clonotype has more than one count but fewer than ten. V is TRBV4-1 and J is TRBJ2-1, with D tentatively TRBD1 or TRBD2 (6 bases each). The CDR3 has 16 residues. The V and J ends lost 1 base and 3 bases respectively, with 13 bases between them. Germline V gene data show CDR1 as MGHRA and CDR2 as YSYEKL. Here the CDR3 reads CASSQGGRGGYNEQFF. The CDR3 DNA sequence: TGCGCCAGCAGCCAAGGGGGCAGGGGAGGCTACAATGAGCAGTTCTTC.

This clonotype was recorded at least ten times. This chain connects TRBV5-1 to TRBJ2-3, with D tentatively TRBD2 (6 bases). The V end lost 0 bases, the J end lost 0 bases, and 8 bases lay between the germline ends. Germline V CDR1 and CDR2: SGHRS, YFSETQ. The CDR3 is 15 amino acids. The DNA for the CDR3 is TGCGCCAGCAGCTTGGGGGGAGGAAGCACAGATACGCAGTATTTT. This gives the protein CASSLGGGSTDTQYF.

This clonotype was detected ten times or more. The chain joins TRBV11-2 to TRBJ2-1, with 7 bases that match TRBD1. Unmatched junction bases numbered 9, after V lost 1 base and J lost 6 bases. The CDR3 covers 16 residues. In germline, CDR1 is SGHAT, CDR2 FQNNGV. In nucleotides, the CDR3 is TGTGCCAGCAGCTTAGCCGCAGGGGGTCATTCCAATGAGCAGTTCTTC. It encodes CASSLAAGGHSNEQFF.

The table lists this clonotype with many counts. The chain uses TRBV7-2 and TRBJ1-2, with TRBD1 as a possible D gene (5 bases). Germline V gene lookup returns CDR1 SGHTA and CDR2 FQGNSA. The CDR3 length is 14 residues. V was cut by 3 bases and J by 0 bases, with 8 bases left in between. CDR3 DNA sequence: TGTGCCAGCAGCTTGGGGGTAGCTAACTATGGCTACACCTTC. Translation gives CASSLGVANYGYTF.

This clonotype was detected ten times or more. The V and J genes are TRBV19 and TRBJ2-7; maybe TRBD2 (5 bases). CDR1 and CDR2 (germline): LNHDA, SQIVND (reference sequence). With 5 bases removed from V and 0 bases from J, the gap between germline ends came to 11 bases. This CDR3 is built from 14 residues. The CDR3 region is CASSGSGISYEQYF. The CDR3 nucleotides are TGTGCCAGTAGTGGATCCGGGATCTCCTACGAGCAGTACTTC.

This clonotype was observed many times. CDR3: CASSTPPPLAGDGEQFF. CDR3 DNA: TGTGCCAGCTCTACACCACCCCCACTAGCGGGAGATGGTGAGCAGTTCTTC. The V gene is TRBV18, the J gene TRBJ2-1; TRBD2 aligns across 11 bases. This CDR3 comprises 17 residues. CDR1 KGHSH and CDR2 LQKENI come from the germline V gene. After removal of 6 bases from V and 9 bases from J, the junction contained 16 bases not matched to a gene.

In its sample, this clonotype was seen many times. V usage is TRBV30 and J usage is TRBJ1-1; D gene ambiguous. From germline, CDR1 is GTSNPN and CDR2 SVGIG (reference sequence). V was pared by 4 bases and J by 6 bases, with 15 bases between. The length of the CDR3 is 13 residues. Here the CDR3 reads CAWTPGESAEAFF. DNA of the CDR3: TGTGCCTGGACGCCCGGAGAGAGCGCTGAAGCTTTCTTT.

This clonotype was observed a handful of times. V usage is TRBV28 and J usage is TRBJ1-1, with D perhaps TRBD1 (5 bases). Trimming took 5 bases from V and 6 from J, leaving 13 bases between them. The germline V gene has CDR1 MDHEN and CDR2 SYDVKM. This CDR3 has 13 amino acids. CDR3 sequence (DNA): TGTGCCAGCAGTGCCCAGGGCGGCGCTGAAGCTTTCTTT. It codes for CASSAQGGAEAFF.

This clonotype was detected ten times or more. The J gene is TRBJ1-2, the V gene TRBV3-1; D gene uncertain. CDR1 is LGHDT, CDR2 YNNKEL, per germline (reference sequence). The CDR3 contains 14 residues. V was cut by 0 bases and J by 8 bases, with 13 bases left in between. In DNA form, the CDR3 reads TGTGCCAGCAGCCAAGACAATATCGGCCGGGGCTACACCTTC. Translated: CASSQDNIGRGYTF.

This clonotype was observed many times. CDR3 sequence: CSVDGTSGSPTDTQYF. CDR3 sequence (DNA): TGCAGCGTTGACGGGACTAGCGGGAGCCCCACAGATACGCAGTATTTT. The V and J genes are TRBV29-1 and TRBJ2-3; 14 bases agree with TRBD2. With 3 bases clipped from V and 2 bases from J, the junction kept 4 bases outside the gene matches. This CDR3 has 16 amino acids. Looked up from germline, CDR1 is SQVTM and CDR2 is ANQGSEA.

As concerns this clonotype: A much larger clone differs by one base, so this may be a read error. The chain uses TRBV6-1 and TRBJ2-7; D remains unclear. CDR3 size: 14 residues. Germline CDR1 reads MNHNS; CDR2 reads SASEGT. The CDR3 loop reads CASSGRARTYEQCF. CDR3 DNA: TGTGCCAGCAGTGGCCGTGCTCGGACCTACGAGCAGTGCTTC.

This clonotype was counted many times. The chain employs TRBV15 and TRBJ1-1; D is undetermined. This CDR3 has 12 residues. CDR1 is LNHNV and CDR2 is YYDKDF in the germline V gene (reference sequence). V gave up 4 bases and J gave up 0 bases, with 3 bases separating them. In DNA form, the CDR3 reads TGTGCCACCAGCAACCTGAACACTGAAGCTTTCTTT. Encoded protein: CATSNLNTEAFF.

Ten or more counts support this clonotype. V gene TRBV5-6 combines with J gene TRBJ2-7; no clear D gene. Deletions cut 0 bases from V and 3 bases from J, with 10 bases between. Germline CDR1 SGHDT, CDR2 YYEEEE. The CDR3 is made up of 14 amino acids. This CDR3 reads CASSLGHLVYEQYF. For the CDR3, the DNA is TGTGCCAGCAGCTTGGGACACCTGGTCTACGAGCAGTACTTC.

This clonotype was seen many times. The rearrangement uses TRBV12-3 or TRBV12-4 and TRBJ1-2; D gene unclear. V was clipped by 1 base and J by 8 bases, with 8 bases between them. The CDR3 runs to 12 residues. This CDR3 reads CASSLGVRGYTF. CDR3 nucleotide sequence: TGTGCCAGCAGTTTAGGGGTTCGAGGCTACACCTTC.

There are many counts of this clonotype. J is TRBJ1-5 and V is TRBV7-2; D possibly corresponds to TRBD1 (5 bases). The CDR3 covers 14 residues. Germline-derived CDR1 and CDR2 are SGHTA and FQGNSA. The germline V and J ends were trimmed by 5 bases and 7 bases, with 15 bases remaining between them. CDR3 sequence reads: CASSADMVRQPQHF. The CDR3 DNA reads as TGTGCCAGCAGCGCGGACATGGTACGGCAGCCCCAGCATTTT.

In this sample, this clonotype turned up many times. This chain joins TRBV28 and TRBJ1-1; perhaps TRBD1 as D (6 bases). This CDR3 is built from 13 residues. V lost 3 bases, J lost 7 bases, and 12 bases lay in between. Germline loops: CDR1 MDHEN, CDR2 SYDVKM. CDR3 amino acids: CASSFWGRVEAFF. The CDR3 DNA is TGTGCCAGCAGTTTTTGGGGGCGGGTTGAAGCTTTCTTT.

This clonotype was seen at least ten times. The chain uses TRBV13 and TRBJ2-3; tentatively, D is TRBD2 (6 bases). Germline V gene data show CDR1 as PRHDT and CDR2 as FYEKMQ (reference sequence). The ends were cut back, 7 bases at V and 0 bases at J, with 8 bases in the middle. This CDR3 region has 13 residues. The CDR3 DNA sequence: TGTGCCAGCACGGGACTCAGCACAGATACGCAGTATTTT. Translated, it gives CASTGLSTDTQYF.

V usage is TRBV7-2 and J usage is TRBJ1-2, with unresolved D. This CDR3 comprises 15 residues. From germline, CDR1 is SGHTA and CDR2 FQGNSA. V was clipped by 1 base and J by 2 bases, with 11 bases between them. The CDR3 sequence: CASSLVPHSNYGYTF. CDR3 bases: TGTGCCAGCAGCTTAGTTCCCCACAGCAACTATGGCTACACCTTC.

On this clonotype: This may arise from a read error, as a much more abundant clone is one base away. J is TRBJ2-7 and V is TRBV6-5, with 10 bases identical to TRBD2. Germline V gives CDR1 MNHEY, CDR2 SVGAGI. The CDR3 covers 16 residues. The CDR3: CTSRYSGRAEANEQYF. The CDR3 DNA reads as TGTACCAGCAGATACAGCGGGAGGGCGGAGGCTAACGAGCAGTACTTC.

This clonotype was seen ten or more times. V usage is TRBV9 and J usage is TRBJ2-3; no clear D. This CDR3 comprises 14 residues. Trimming took off 4 bases at V and 3 bases at J, with 12 bases between the two ends. The germline CDR1 and CDR2 sequences are SGDLS and YYNGEE. CDR3: CASSSRAFTDTQYF. The CDR3 DNA reads TGTGCCAGCAGCAGTAGAGCCTTTACAGATACGCAGTATTTT.

Ten or more counts support this clonotype. The V call is TRBV5-1, the J call TRBJ2-1; D perhaps matches TRBD1 (6 bases). CDR1 is SGHRS and CDR2 is YFSETQ in the germline V gene. V was trimmed by 0 bases and J by 12 bases, leaving 10 bases between them. This CDR3 region has 12 residues. The CDR3 reads CASSLAWTVQFF. The CDR3 nucleotides are TGCGCCAGCAGCTTGGCCTGGACAGTGCAGTTCTTC.

This clonotype has ten or more counts. The chain joins TRBV6-1 to TRBJ2-1; 12 bases are a match to TRBD2. With V trimmed by 5 bases and J by 8 bases, 7 bases remained unmatched. Germline loops: CDR1 MNHNS, CDR2 SASEGT. This CDR3 is built from 15 residues. CDR3 residues: CASSSTSGRDDEQFF. CDR3 in DNA: TGTGCCAGCAGTTCGACTAGCGGGAGAGACGATGAGCAGTTCTTC.

This clonotype was detected many times. This chain uses TRBV20-1 with TRBJ2-1; 11 bases agree with TRBD2. The V and J ends lost 1 base and 3 bases, in that order; junction bases with no gene match: 2. CDR1 is DFQATT and CDR2 is SNEGSKA in the germline V gene (reference sequence). This CDR3 has 15 amino acids. CDR3 region: CSARATSGVYNEQFF. The CDR3 DNA reads TGCAGTGCTAGAGCGACTAGCGGGGTCTACAATGAGCAGTTCTTC.

This clonotype was counted between two and nine times. The V call is TRBV4-2, the J call TRBJ2-1, with 10 positions matching TRBD2. V shed 0 bases and J 5 bases; nucleotides not matched to a gene: 4. The germline V gene encodes CDR1 LGHNA and CDR2 YNFKEQ. The CDR3 sequence is 16 residues long. CDR3 DNA sequence: TGTGCCAGCAGCCAAGATTCCCTAGCGGGGGACAATGAGCAGTTCTTC. Its protein is CASSQDSLAGDNEQFF.